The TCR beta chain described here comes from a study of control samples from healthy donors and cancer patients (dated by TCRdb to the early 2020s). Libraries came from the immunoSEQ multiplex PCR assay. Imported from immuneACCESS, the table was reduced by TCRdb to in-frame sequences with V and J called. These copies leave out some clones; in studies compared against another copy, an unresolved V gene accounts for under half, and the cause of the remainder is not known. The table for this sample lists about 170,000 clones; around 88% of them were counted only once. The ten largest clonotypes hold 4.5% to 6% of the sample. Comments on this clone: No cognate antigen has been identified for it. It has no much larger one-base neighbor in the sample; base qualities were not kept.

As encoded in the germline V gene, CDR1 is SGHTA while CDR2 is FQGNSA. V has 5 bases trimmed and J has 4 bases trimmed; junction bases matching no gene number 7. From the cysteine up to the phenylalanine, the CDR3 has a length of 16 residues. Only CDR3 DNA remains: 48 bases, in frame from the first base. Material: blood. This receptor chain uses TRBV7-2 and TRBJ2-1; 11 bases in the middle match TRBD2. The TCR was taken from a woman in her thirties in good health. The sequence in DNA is TGTGCCAGCAGCACCGATCTAGCGGGGGGATACAATGAGCAGTTCTTC. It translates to CASSTDLAGGYNEQFF.